This T cell receptor (beta chain) was identified during a study of T cell repertoires in cytomegalovirus infection. Germline CDR1 DFQATT, CDR2 SNEGSKA (reference sequence). The CDR3 spans 13 residues. V lost 5 bases to trimming and J lost 1 base, with 11 bases between them. This clonotype came up a few times. Its antigen is unidentified. Each CDR3 protein is one row after TCRdb ran MiXCR on the reads. The table records over 200,000 distinct CDR3 sequences, about 13% of them present only once. Whole-study findings and limits: The study identified carriers of CMV plus the relevant HLA from cumulative public TCR beta family frequency.

The gene calls are TRBV20-1 and TRBJ1-2, with D maybe TRBD1 (6 bases). Input material: PBMCs. The TCR originated in a human donor in good health (CMV status not recorded). Some clones in this sample may be carry-over from other donors' samples. CDR3 in DNA: TGCAGTGCTCTGGACAGCGTTAACTATGGCTACACCTTC. It specifies CSALDSVNYGYTF.